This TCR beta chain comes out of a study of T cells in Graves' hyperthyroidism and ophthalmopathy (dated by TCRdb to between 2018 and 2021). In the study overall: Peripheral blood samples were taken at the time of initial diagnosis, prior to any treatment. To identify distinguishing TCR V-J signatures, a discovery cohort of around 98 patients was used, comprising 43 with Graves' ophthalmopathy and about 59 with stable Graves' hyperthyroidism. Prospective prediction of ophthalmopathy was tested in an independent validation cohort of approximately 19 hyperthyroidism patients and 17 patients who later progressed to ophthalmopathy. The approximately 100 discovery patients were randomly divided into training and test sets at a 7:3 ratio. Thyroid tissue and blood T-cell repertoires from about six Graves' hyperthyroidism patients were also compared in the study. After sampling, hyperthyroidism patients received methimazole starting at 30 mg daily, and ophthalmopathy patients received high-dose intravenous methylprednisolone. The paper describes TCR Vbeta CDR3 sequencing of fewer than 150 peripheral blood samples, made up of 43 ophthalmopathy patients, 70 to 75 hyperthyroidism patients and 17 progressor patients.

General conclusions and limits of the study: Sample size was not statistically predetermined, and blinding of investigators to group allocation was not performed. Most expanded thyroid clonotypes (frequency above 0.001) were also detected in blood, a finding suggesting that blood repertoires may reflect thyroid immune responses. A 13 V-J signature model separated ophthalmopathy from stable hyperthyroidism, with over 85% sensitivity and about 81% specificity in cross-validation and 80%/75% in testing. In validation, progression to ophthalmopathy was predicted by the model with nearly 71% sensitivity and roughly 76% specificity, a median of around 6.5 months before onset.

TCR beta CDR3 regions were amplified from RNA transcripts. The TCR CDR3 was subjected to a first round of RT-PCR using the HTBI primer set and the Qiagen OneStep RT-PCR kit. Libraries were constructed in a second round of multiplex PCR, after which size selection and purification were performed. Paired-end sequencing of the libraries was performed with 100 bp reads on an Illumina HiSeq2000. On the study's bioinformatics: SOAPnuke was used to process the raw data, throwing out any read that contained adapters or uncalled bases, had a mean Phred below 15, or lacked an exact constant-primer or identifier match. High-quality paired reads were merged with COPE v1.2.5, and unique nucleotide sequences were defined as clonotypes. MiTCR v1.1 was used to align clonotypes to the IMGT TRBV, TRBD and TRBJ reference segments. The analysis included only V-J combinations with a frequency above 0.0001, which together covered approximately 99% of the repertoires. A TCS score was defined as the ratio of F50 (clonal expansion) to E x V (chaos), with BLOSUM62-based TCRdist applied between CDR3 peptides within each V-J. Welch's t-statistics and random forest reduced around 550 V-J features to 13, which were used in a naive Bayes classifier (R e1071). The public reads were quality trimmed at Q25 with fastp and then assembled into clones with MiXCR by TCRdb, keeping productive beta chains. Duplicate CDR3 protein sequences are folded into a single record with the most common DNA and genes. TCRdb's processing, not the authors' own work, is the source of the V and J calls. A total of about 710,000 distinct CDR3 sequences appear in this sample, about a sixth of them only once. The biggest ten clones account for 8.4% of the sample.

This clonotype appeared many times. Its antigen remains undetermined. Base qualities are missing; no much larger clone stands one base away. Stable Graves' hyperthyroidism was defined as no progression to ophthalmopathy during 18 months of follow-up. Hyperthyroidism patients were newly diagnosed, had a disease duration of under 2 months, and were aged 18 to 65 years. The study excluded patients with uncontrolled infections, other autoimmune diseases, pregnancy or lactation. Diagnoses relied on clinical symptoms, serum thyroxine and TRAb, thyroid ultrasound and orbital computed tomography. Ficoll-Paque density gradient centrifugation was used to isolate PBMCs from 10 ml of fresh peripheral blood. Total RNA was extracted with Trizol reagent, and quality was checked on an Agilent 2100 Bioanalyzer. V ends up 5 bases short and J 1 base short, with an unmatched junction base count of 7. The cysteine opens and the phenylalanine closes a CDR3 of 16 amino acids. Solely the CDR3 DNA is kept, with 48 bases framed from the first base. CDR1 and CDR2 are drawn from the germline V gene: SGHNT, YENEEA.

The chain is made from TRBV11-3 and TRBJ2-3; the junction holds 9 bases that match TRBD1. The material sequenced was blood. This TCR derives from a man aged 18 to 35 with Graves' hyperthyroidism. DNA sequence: TGTGCCAGCAGCGCTGGACAGGGGCGAGGCACAGATACGCAGTATTTT. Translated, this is CASSAGQGRGTDTQYF. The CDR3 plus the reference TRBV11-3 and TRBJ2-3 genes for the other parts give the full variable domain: EAGVVQSPRYKIIEKKQPVAFWCNPISGHNTLYWYLQNLGQGPELLIRYENEEAVDDSQLPKDRFSAERLKGVDSTLKIQPAELGDSAVYLCASSAGQGRGTDTQYFGPGTRLTVL.